The subject of this entry is one TCR beta chain. Its antigen is currently unknown. This sample was taken from a study of T cells in Graves' hyperthyroidism and ophthalmopathy. TCR beta CDR3 region amplification was performed from RNA transcripts. In the first-round RT-PCR of the TCR CDR3, the HTBI primer set was used. Via MiXCR, TCRdb re-called the multiplex PCR reads, giving one row per CDR3 protein. The sample records approximately 510,000 distinct CDR3 sequences, around 21% being singletons. Points from the study as a whole: Within blood appeared most thyroid clonotypes that had expanded above 0.001.

The CDR3 covers 16 residues. The J segment lost 2 bases and the V segment lost 1 base, leaving 5 bases of the junction unmatched. Germline CDR1 reads MDHEN; CDR2 reads SYDVKM. This clonotype was obtained from a man aged 18 to 29 with Graves' hyperthyroidism. This chain links TRBV28 with TRBJ2-5; 9 bases map to TRBD2. Material: blood. Here the CDR3 reads CASSLLASGAQETQYF. The CDR3 nucleotides read TGTGCCAGCAGTTTATTGGCTAGCGGGGCTCAAGAGACCCAGTACTTC.